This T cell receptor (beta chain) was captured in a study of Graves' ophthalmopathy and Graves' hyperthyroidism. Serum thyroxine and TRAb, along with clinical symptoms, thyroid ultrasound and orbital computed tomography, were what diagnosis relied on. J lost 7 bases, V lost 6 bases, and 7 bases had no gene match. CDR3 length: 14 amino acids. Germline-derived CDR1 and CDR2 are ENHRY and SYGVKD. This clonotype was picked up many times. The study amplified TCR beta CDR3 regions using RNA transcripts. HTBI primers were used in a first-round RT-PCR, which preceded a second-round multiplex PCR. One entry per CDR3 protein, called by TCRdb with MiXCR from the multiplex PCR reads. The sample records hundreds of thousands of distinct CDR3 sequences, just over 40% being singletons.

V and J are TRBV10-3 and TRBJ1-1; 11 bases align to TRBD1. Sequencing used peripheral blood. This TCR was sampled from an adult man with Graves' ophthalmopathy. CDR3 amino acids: CAIRPTGTGGEAFF. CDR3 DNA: TGTGCCATCAGACCAACCGGGACAGGGGGTGAAGCTTTCTTT.